The T cell receptor beta chain described here comes from a study of T cells in narcolepsy. Across the whole study: Patients with NT1 or NT2 and healthy control donors were enrolled. Whole-study results and caveats: Autoreactive HCRT-specific and TRIB2-specific clonotypes were marked in same-patient CSF-versus-blood CD4+ comparisons. In some patient and control memory CD4+ samples, autoreactive clones were absent.

To note about this clone: The antigen is unknown.

The CDR3 sequence is 15 residues long. Between the trimmed V and J ends, which lost 0 bases and 7 bases, there was a span of 17 bases. Per germline, CDR1 SGDLS and CDR2 YYNGEE. The repertoire was sequenced with immunoSEQ multiplex PCR; TCRdb's copy has only in-frame clones and lacks some. The sample consists of roughly 38,000 clones, over 75% of them appearing once. The clonotype was recovered from a human donor with narcolepsy. This chain connects TRBV9 to TRBJ2-7; D uncertain. Source material: CD45RA- memory CD4+ T cells from PBMCs. CDR3 in amino acids: CASSVAAGNPTEQYF. For the CDR3, the DNA is TGTGCCAGCAGCGTAGCGGCAGGTAATCCTACGGAGCAGTACTTC.